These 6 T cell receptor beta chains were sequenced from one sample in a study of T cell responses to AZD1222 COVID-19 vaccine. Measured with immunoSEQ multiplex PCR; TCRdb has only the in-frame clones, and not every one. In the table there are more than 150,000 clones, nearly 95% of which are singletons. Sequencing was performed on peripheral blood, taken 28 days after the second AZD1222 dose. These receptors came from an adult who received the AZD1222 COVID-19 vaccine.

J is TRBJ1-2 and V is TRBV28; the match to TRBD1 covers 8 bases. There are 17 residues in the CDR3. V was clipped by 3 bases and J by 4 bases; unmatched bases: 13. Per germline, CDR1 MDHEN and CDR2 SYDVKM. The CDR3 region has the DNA TGTGCCAGCAGTTTTTCTAGACAGGGGTTCTCAACCTATGGCTACACCTTC. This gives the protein CASSFSRQGFSTYGYTF.

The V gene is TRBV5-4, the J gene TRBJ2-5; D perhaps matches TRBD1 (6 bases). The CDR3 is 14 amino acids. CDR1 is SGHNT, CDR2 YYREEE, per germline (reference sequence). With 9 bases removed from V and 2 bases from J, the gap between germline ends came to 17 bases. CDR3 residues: CATQGQSRQETQYF. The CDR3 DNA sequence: TGTGCCACCCAAGGACAGTCCCGACAAGAGACCCAGTACTTC.

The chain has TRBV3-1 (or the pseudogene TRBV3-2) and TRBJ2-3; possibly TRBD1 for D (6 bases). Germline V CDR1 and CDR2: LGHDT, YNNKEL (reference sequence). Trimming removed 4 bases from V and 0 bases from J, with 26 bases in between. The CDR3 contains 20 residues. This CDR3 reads CASSPPDGQSHRFSTDTQYF. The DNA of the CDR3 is TGTGCCAGCAGCCCACCCGATGGACAGTCCCATCGATTTAGCACAGATACGCAGTATTTT.

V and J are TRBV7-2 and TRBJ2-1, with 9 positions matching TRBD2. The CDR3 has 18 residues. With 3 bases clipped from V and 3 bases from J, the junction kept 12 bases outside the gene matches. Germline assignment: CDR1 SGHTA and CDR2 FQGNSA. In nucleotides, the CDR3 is TGTGCCAGCAGCTTGCCCGCTAGCGGGAATTTTAACTACAATGAGCAGTTCTTC. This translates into CASSLPASGNFNYNEQFF.

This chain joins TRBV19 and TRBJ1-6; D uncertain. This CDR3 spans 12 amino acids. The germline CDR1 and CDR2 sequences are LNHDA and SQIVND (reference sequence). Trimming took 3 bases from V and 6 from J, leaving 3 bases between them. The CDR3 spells CASSMVNSPLHF. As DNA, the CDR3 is TGTGCCAGTAGTATGGTTAATTCACCCCTCCACTTT.

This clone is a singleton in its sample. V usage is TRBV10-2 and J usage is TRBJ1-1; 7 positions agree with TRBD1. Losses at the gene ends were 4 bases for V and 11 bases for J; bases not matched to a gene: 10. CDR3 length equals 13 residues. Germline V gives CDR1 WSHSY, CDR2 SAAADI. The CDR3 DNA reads TGCGCCAGCAGTGTCCAAGGGGGCGCGGGGGCTTTCTTT. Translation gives CASSVQGGAGAFF.